The table lists the clone carrying this TCR beta chain with many counts. The germline V gene encodes CDR1 LNHDA and CDR2 SQIVND (reference sequence). The CDR3 loop spans 14 amino acids. J lost 2 bases, V lost 3 bases, and 2 bases had no gene match. Two-round multiplex PCR on genomic DNA was the method by which TCR beta CDR3 was amplified. The first round of PCR was done with primers that matched each TRBV and TRBJ gene. TCRdb itself ran the multiplex PCR reads through MiXCR, one entry per CDR3 protein. There are fewer than 40,000 distinct CDR3 sequences in the sample; roughly two fifths occur only once, and 15% lies in the top ten. The record originates from a study of prognosis after radiotherapy for stage I lung cancer.

The genes are TRBV19 and TRBJ2-7, with 9 bases fitting TRBD1. Sequenced material: PBMCs, taken before or after stereotactic body radiation therapy (not recorded which). The clonotype comes from a donor aged 50 or older with non-small cell lung cancer. The CDR3 reads CASSIRTGAYEQYF. CDR3 DNA: TGTGCCAGTAGTATCCGGACAGGGGCCTACGAGCAGTACTTC.